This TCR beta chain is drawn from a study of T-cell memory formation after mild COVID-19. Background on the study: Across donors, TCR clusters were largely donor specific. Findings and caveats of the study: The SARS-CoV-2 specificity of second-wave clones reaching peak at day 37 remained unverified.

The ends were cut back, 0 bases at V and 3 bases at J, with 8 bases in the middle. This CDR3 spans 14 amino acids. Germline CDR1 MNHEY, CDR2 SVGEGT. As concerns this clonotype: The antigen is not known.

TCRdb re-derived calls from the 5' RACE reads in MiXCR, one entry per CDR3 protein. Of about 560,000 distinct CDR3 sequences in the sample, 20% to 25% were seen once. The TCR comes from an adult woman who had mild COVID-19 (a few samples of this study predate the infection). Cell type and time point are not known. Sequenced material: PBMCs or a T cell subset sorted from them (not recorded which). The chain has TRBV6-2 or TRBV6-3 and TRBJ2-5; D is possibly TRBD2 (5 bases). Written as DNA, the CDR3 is TGTGCCAGCAGTTACTCGAAGGGAGAAGAGACCCAGTACTTC. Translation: CASSYSKGEETQYF.